The source of this T cell receptor (beta chain) is a study of cytomegalovirus exposure and HLA in healthy donors. As for the study in general: HLA-typed donors contributed 65 million to 95 million unique TCRs, which were held in an early data release. General study findings and limits: Based on reports, TCR beta sequences accurately predicted HLA-A and HLA-B alleles for most subjects. The study labeled 164 TCR beta chains cytomegalovirus-associated.

With 60 Vbeta and 13 Jbeta primers, the PCR was carried out. The data were produced by immunoSEQ multiplex PCR, yet TCRdb's version contains in-frame clones alone and is incomplete. The listing records 80,000 to 100,000 clones. As for this clone: What it binds is unknown.

The material sequenced was PBMCs. The receptor was isolated from a woman aged 25-40 years in good health and CMV-seronegative.

CDR3 region: CASSFTSGSSTGELFF. The CDR3 bases are TGTGCCAGCAGCTTTACTAGCGGGAGTAGCACCGGGGAGCTGTTTTTT. The chain has TRBV11-1 and TRBJ2-2; the match to TRBD2 covers 11 bases. Trimming cost V 3 bases and J 4 bases; bases outside gene matches: 4. In germline, CDR1 is SGHAT, CDR2 FQDESV (reference sequence). The CDR3 is 16 amino acids.